This T cell receptor (beta chain) came from a study of shared T cell receptors in the human thymus. There are 18 residues in the CDR3. Trimming took 3 bases from V and 6 from J; bases not matched to a gene: 14. Germline V gene sequence: CDR1 LGHNA, CDR2 YNFKEQ. Repertoires were generated with immunoSEQ multiplex PCR, while TCRdb's copy carries only in-frame clones and drops some. This table has about 660,000 clones, roughly 90% appearing once. These data were also filed under a second study, of human thymus T cells. That work contributes: Resections were taken during corrective heart surgery, and the thymus tissue came from these. Among unrelated individuals, related research reported thymic repertoires that overlapped highly.

Sequenced material: thymocytes. The receptor's source is a boy less than two years old with a congenital heart defect. The rearrangement joins TRBV4-2 to TRBJ2-4, with 10 bases fitting TRBD2. CDR3 sequence (DNA): TGTGCCAGCAGCCATGGGGGGTGGAGCGGGAGGGGCGTAAACATTCAGTACTTC. The encoded protein is CASSHGGWSGRGVNIQYF.